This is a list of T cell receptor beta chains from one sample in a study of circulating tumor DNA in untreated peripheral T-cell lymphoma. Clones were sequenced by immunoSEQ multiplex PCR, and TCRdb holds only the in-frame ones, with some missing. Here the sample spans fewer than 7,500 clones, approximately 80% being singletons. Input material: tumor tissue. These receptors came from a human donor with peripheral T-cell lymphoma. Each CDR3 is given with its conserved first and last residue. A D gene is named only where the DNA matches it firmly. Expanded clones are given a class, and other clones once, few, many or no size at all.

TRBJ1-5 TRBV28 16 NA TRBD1 TGTGCCAGCAGTCACCCCATCGGGACAGGGAATCAGCCCCAGCATTTT CASSHPIGTGNQPQHF
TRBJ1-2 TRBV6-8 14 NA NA TGTGCCAGCAGTTACTCGACAATTCACGATGGCTACACCTTC CASSYSTIHDGYTF
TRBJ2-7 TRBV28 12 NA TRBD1 TGTGCCTCTAAGGGGGCTAAGTACGAGCAGTACTTC CASKGAKYEQYF
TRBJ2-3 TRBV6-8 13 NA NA TGTGCCATCAGTGTGCAGAGCACAGATACGCAGTATTTT CAISVQSTDTQYF
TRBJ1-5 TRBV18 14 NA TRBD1 TGTGCCAGCTCACCGGGGACAGTAAATCAGCCCCAGCATTTT CASSPGTVNQPQHF
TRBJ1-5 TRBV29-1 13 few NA TGCAGCGTGGGCGAAGGTCAGAATCAGCCCCAGCATTTT CSVGEGQNQPQHF
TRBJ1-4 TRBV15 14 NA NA TGTGCCACCAGGTCGGGCTTGGGTAATGAAAAACTGTTTTTT CATRSGLGNEKLFF
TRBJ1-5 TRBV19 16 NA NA TGTGCCAGTAGTATAGATCGGGGGGTAGGCAATCAGCCCCAGCATTTT CASSIDRGVGNQPQHF
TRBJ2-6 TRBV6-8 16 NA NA TGTGCCAGCAGGGTGACAGATATCTCTGGGGCCAACGTCCTGACTTTC CASRVTDISGANVLTF
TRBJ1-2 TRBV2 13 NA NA TGTGCCAGCAGTGAACAGGGGAACTATGGCTACACCTTC CASSEQGNYGYTF
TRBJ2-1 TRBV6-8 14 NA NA TGTGCCAGCAGTTACTCCAGCCCGTACAATGAGCAGTTCTTC CASSYSSPYNEQFF
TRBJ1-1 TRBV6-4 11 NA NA TGTGCCAGTAAAAGGGGCACTGAAGCTTTCTTT CASKRGTEAFF
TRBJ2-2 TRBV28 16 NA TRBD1 TGTGCCAGCAGTATAAGACAGGGGGCGGGCACCGGGGAGCTGTTTTTT CASSIRQGAGTGELFF
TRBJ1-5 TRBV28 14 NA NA TGTGCCAGCAGGGACATTAATAGCAATCAGCCCCAGCATTTT CASRDINSNQPQHF
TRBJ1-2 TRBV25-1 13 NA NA TGTGCCAGCAGTGATTCAGGGGTTGATGGTTACACCTTC CASSDSGVDGYTF
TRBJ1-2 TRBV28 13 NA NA TGTGCCAGCGGATCCCGGGGGACATATGGCTACACCTTC CASGSRGTYGYTF
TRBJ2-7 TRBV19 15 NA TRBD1 TGTGCCAGTAGTACCGGGACAGGGGGCTTCTACGAGCAGTACTTC CASSTGTGGFYEQYF
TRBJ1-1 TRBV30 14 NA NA TGTGCCTGGAGCTTCCCGCCATCGAACACTGAAGCTTTCTTT CAWSFPPSNTEAFF
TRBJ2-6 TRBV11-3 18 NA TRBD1 TGTGCCAGCAGCTTAGAGGGACAGCTACACTCTGGGGCCAACGTCCTGACTTTC CASSLEGQLHSGANVLTF
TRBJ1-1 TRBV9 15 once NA TGTGCCAGCAGCCCCCGCCGATACCCCGACCTTGAAGCTTTCTTT CASSPRRYPDLEAFF
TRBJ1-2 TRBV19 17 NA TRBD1 TGTGCCAGTAAGAGACAGGGGCGGGGAACGGGCGACTATGGCTACACCTTC CASKRQGRGTGDYGYTF
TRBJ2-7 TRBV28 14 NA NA TGTGCCAGCAGTCCGACGGGGGCTTCCTACGAGCAGTACTTC CASSPTGASYEQYF
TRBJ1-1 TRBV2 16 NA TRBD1 TGTGCCAGCAATTGGACAGGGACGCGCATGAACACTGAAGCTTTCTTT CASNWTGTRMNTEAFF
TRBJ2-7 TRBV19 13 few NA TGTGCCAGTAGTTCAGGGCATTACTACGAGCAGTACTTC CASSSGHYYEQYF
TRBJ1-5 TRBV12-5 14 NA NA TGTGTTAGTGGCCTCGGGTCCTTCAATCAGCCCCAGCATTTT CVSGLGSFNQPQHF
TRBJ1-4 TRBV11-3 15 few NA TGTGCCAGCAGCTGGGGTGAGGGCGCGGGCGAAAAACTGTTTTTT CASSWGEGAGEKLFF
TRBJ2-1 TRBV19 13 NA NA TGTGCCAGTACATTTAGCTCCTACAATGAGCAGTTCTTC CASTFSSYNEQFF
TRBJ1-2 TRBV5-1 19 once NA TGCGCCAGCAGCCCTAGGTACCAGAGGTCCGTGACATTTCTCTATGGCTACACCTTC CASSPRYQRSVTFLYGYTF
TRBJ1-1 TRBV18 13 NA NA TGTGCCAGCTCAGGAGGGATGTGGACTGAAGCTTTCTTT CASSGGMWTEAFF
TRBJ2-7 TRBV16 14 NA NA TGTGCCAGCAGCTCAAACAGGGCAGGGAACGAGCAGTACTTC CASSSNRAGNEQYF
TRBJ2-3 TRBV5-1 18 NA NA TGCGCCAGCAGCTTGCCGGACACGGGGTTTACTAGCACAGATACGCAGTATTTT CASSLPDTGFTSTDTQYF
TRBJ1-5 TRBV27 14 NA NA TGTGCCAGCAGTTTGTTCAGCGGCAATCAGCCCCAGCATTTT CASSLFSGNQPQHF
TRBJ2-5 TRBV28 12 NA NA TGTGCCAGCAGCATCATTGGGGAGACCCAGTACTTC CASSIIGETQYF
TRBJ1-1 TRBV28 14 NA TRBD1 TGTGCCAGCAGGCGATCACAGGGGTCTACTGAAGCTTTCTTT CASRRSQGSTEAFF
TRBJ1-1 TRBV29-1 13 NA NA TGCAGCGTTGTGTCGGGCTTGAACACTGAAGCTTTCTTT CSVVSGLNTEAFF
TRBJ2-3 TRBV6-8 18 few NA TGTGCCAGCAGTTACTCAGGAGGGGGGAGCGGGGGCACAGATACGCAGTATTTT CASSYSGGGSGGTDTQYF
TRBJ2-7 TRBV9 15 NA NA TGTGCCAGCAGCGTAGGCAGCACTAACTCCTACGAGCAGTACTTC CASSVGSTNSYEQYF
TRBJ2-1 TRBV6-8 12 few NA TGTGCCAGCAGTTACTGGAGGGATGAGCAGTTCTTC CASSYWRDEQFF
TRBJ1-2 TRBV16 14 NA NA TGTGCCAGCAGCCCTGCTCGCGGCGCGTATGGCTACACCTTC CASSPARGAYGYTF
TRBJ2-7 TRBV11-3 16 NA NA TGTGCCAGCAGTCGCGCTACAGGGCGTTTTATCCACGAGCAGTACTTC CASSRATGRFIHEQYF
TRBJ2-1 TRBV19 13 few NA TGTGCCACGGCGGTCAGTAGCTACAATGAGCAGTTCTTC CATAVSSYNEQFF
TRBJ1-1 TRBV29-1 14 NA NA TGCAGCGTTCCTTCCCAGGGTCCGGGGACTGAAGCTTTCTTT CSVPSQGPGTEAFF
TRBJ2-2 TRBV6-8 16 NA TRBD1 TGTGCCAGCAGTCCCCAGGACAGGGTTTACACCGGGGAGCTGTTTTTT CASSPQDRVYTGELFF
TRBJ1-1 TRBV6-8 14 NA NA TGTGCCAGCAGTTACCGGGGGGAGGCAACTGAAGCTTTCTTT CASSYRGEATEAFF
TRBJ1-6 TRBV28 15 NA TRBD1 TGTGCCAGCAGTAAACGACAGGGGTCGATTTCACCCCTCCACTTT CASSKRQGSISPLHF
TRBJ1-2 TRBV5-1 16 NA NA TGCGCCAGCAGCCCCCTGTGGACAGCGATGGGGAATGGCTACACCTTC CASSPLWTAMGNGYTF
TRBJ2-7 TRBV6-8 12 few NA TGTGCCAGCAGCCAATCGATCTCCGAGCAGTACTTC CASSQSISEQYF
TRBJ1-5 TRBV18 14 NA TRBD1 TGTGCCAGCTCACGAGGGACAGTCGATCAGCCCCAGCATTTT CASSRGTVDQPQHF
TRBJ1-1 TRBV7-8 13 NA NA TGTGCCAGCAGCTTAACCAGGGGAGCTGAAGCTTTCTTT CASSLTRGAEAFF
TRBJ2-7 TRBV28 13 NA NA TGTGCCAGCAGTTCCCATAGGTCTCGCGAGCAGTATTTC CASSSHRSREQYF
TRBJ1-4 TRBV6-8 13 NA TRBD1 TGTGCCAGCAGTTCCGGGACAGCTGAAAAACTGTTTTTT CASSSGTAEKLFF
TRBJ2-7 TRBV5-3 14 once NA TGTGCCAGAAGCCTGGCAGGGGGGTCTTATGAGCAGTACTTC CARSLAGGSYEQYF
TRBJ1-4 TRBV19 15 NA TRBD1 TGTGCCAGTAGTATACGAGGCAGGGGGAGTGAAAAACTGTTTTTT CASSIRGRGSEKLFF
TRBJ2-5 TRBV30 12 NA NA TGTGCCTGGAGTGTAGGGAGGGAGACCCAGTACTTC CAWSVGRETQYF
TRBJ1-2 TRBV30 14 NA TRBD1 TGTGCCTGGAGTCATACAGGGGGCAACTATGGCTACACCTTC CAWSHTGGNYGYTF